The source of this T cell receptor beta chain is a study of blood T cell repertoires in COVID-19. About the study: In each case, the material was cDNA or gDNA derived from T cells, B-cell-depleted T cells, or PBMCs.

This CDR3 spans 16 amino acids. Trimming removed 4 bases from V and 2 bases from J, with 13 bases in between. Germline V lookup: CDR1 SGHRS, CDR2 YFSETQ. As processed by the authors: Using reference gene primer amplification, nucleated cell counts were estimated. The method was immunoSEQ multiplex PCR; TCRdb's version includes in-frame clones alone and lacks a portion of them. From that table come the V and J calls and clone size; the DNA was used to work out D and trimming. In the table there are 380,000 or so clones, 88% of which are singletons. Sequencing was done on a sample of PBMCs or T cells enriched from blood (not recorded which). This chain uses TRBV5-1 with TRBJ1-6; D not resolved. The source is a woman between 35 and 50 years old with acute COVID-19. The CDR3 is CASSVRSGTYNSPLHF. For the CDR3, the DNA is TGCGCCAGCAGCGTCAGGTCCGGGACCTATAATTCACCCCTCCACTTT.